Each of the 13 T cell receptor beta chains below was sequenced from the same sample in a study of blood T cell repertoires in COVID-19. This table comes from immunoSEQ multiplex PCR, and its TCRdb copy is limited to in-frame clones, with some not included. The sample consists of approximately 150,000 clones, approximately 90% of them appearing once. Sequencing used peripheral blood. These receptors were taken from a human donor in a cohort sampled during active COVID-19.

The CDR3 DNA follows: TGTGCCACCTCAACTGGGCGATCTGGAAACACCATATATTTT. The encoded protein is CATSTGRSGNTIYF. The J gene is TRBJ1-3, the V gene TRBV6-5, with D hard to call. The ends were cut back, 10 bases at V and 1 base at J, with 14 bases in the middle. The V gene's germline CDR1 is MNHEY and CDR2 SVGAGI. The CDR3 loop spans 14 amino acids.

The chain couples TRBV9 to TRBJ2-3, with 8 positions matching TRBD2. With V trimmed by 0 bases and J by 1 base, 7 bases remained unmatched. Germline values: CDR1 SGDLS, CDR2 YYNGEE. The CDR3 extends over 17 amino acids. This CDR3 is CASSVGGLRGGTDTQYF. CDR3 nucleotides: TGTGCCAGCAGCGTAGGAGGTTTGCGGGGGGGCACAGATACGCAGTATTTT.

V usage is TRBV5-1 and J usage is TRBJ1-1; TRBD1 might be the D (6 bases). V gave up 1 base and J gave up 1 base, with 26 bases separating them. Per the germline V gene, CDR1 is SGHRS and CDR2 is YFSETQ. CDR3 length: 20 amino acids. CDR3 sequence reads: CASSLTRLQGPLQRNTEAFF. DNA of the CDR3: TGCGCCAGCAGCTTGACCCGATTACAGGGACCACTACAGAGGAACACTGAAGCTTTCTTT.

The chain uses TRBV9 and TRBJ2-2; D unclear. Germline lookup yields CDR1 SGDLS and CDR2 YYNGEE. The CDR3 is 11 residues long. Between the trimmed V and J ends, which lost 4 bases and 4 bases, there was a span of 2 bases. CDR3 bases: TGTGCCAGCAGCCTCACCGGGGAGCTGTTTTTT. It specifies CASSLTGELFF.

This chain's CDR3 is CASSFGTGSYEQYF. CDR3 nucleotides: TGTGCCAGCAGCTTCGGGACAGGCTCCTACGAGCAGTACTTC. This sequence joins TRBV6-2 or TRBV6-3 and TRBJ2-7, with 8 bases that match TRBD1. Germline V lookup: CDR1 MNHEY, CDR2 SVGEGT. This CDR3 has 14 residues. Germline trimming cut 6 bases from V and 0 bases from J; bases unmatched to any gene: 4.

J is TRBJ2-5 and V is TRBV20-1; the match to TRBD1 covers 7 bases. V shed 3 bases and J 3 bases; nucleotides not matched to a gene: 4. The germline gives CDR1 DFQATT, CDR2 SNEGSKA (reference sequence). This CDR3 is 13 amino acids long. The CDR3 DNA sequence: TGCAGTGCTAGTCGACAGGGAGAAGAGACCCAGTACTTC. The encoded protein is CSASRQGEETQYF.

V usage is TRBV3-1 (or the pseudogene TRBV3-2) and J usage is TRBJ2-3; no firm D call. The V gene lost 0 bases and the J gene lost 3 bases, with 7 bases spanning the gap. The CDR3 covers 14 residues. The germline CDR1 and CDR2 sequences are LGHDT and YNNKEL (reference sequence). DNA for the CDR3: TGTGCCAGCAGCCAAGATGAGACTACAGATACGCAGTATTTT. It codes for CASSQDETTDTQYF.

The rearrangement joins TRBV3-1 (or the pseudogene TRBV3-2) to TRBJ2-1, with 11 bases matching TRBD2. The CDR3 is made up of 17 amino acids. Germline CDR1 and CDR2: LGHDT and YNNKEL (reference sequence). V shed 1 base, J shed 5 bases, and the junction held 7 bases outside the gene matches. The CDR3 loop is CASSQVLAGGLNNEQFF. The CDR3 coding sequence is TGTGCCAGCAGCCAAGTATTAGCGGGGGGGCTGAACAATGAGCAGTTCTTC.

This chain connects TRBV27 to TRBJ2-5, with 10 nucleotides matching TRBD2. This CDR3 region has 17 residues. Germline trimming cut 3 bases from V and 5 bases from J; bases unmatched to any gene: 12. CDR1 MNHEY and CDR2 SMNVEV come from the germline V gene (reference sequence). CDR3 region: CASSFPTSGDGFETQYF. DNA for the CDR3: TGTGCCAGCAGTTTCCCCACTAGCGGGGATGGCTTCGAGACCCAGTACTTC.

J is TRBJ2-1 and V is TRBV20-1, with TRBD2 identical over 13 bases. The CDR3 sequence is 13 residues long. The V gene end was trimmed by 3 bases and the J gene end by 12 bases; junction bases not matched to a gene: 5. Per the germline V gene, CDR1 is DFQATT and CDR2 is SNEGSKA (reference sequence). As DNA, the CDR3 is TGCAGTGCTAGTAGACTAGCGGGGGGTTCGCAGTTCTTC. Protein: CSASRLAGGSQFF.

This chain joins TRBV18 and TRBJ2-3; 9 positions match TRBD2. The junction had 3 bases not matched to a gene; V was cut back by 6 bases and J by 2 bases. This CDR3 region has 14 residues. Per germline, CDR1 KGHSH and CDR2 LQKENI. CDR3 coding DNA: TGTGCCAGCTCGCGACTAGCGGACACAGATACGCAGTATTTT. Protein sequence: CASSRLADTDTQYF.

The chain is built from TRBV9 and TRBJ1-3; 10 bases align to TRBD1. This CDR3 contains 16 residues. V shed 4 bases, J shed 3 bases, and the junction held 7 bases outside the gene matches. The germline gives CDR1 SGDLS, CDR2 YYNGEE. CDR3 protein: CASSPWTGGLGNTIYF. CDR3 bases: TGTGCCAGCAGCCCGTGGACAGGGGGGCTTGGAAACACCATATATTTT.

This chain links TRBV19 with TRBJ1-1, with 10 bases fitting TRBD1. V gave up 5 bases and J gave up 4 bases; unmatched junction bases: 4. Looked up from germline, CDR1 is LNHDA and CDR2 is SQIVND (reference sequence). The CDR3 consists of 14 residues. CDR3 bases: TGTGCCAGTAGTCCCGGACAGGGGGGCACTGAAGCTTTCTTT. This gives the protein CASSPGQGGTEAFF.